Many counts were recorded for the clone carrying this T cell receptor beta chain. Its antigen remains unknown. This entry is derived from a study of response to subunit inactivated influenza vaccine. Findings and limits, study-wide: The authors suggested that few new T cells are recruited per seasonal influenza vaccination.

TCRdb passed the RT-PCR reads through MiXCR, listing each CDR3 protein once. The sample holds 560,000 or so distinct CDR3 sequences, about 8% seen once. Per the germline V gene, CDR1 is SGHRS and CDR2 is YFSETQ. V lost 3 bases and J lost 3, with 9 bases in between. This CDR3 has 13 residues. Material: PBMCs from blood, obtained less than 30 months after vaccination. The TCR was taken from a man between 50 and 69 years old who received an inactivated influenza vaccine. This rearrangement joins TRBV5-1 to TRBJ2-5; tentative D call: TRBD2 (7 bases). CDR3 DNA: TGCGCCAGCAGCTCGGGGGGCGAAGAGACCCAGTACTTC. It codes for CASSSGGEETQYF.